This TCR beta chain was captured in a study of blood T cell repertoires in COVID-19. Study-level information: The United States, Italy and Spain provided the acute and convalescent COVID-19 samples. PBMCs, B-cell-depleted T cells, or T cells were the source of the cDNA or gDNA that made up the material.

Original handling: From reference gene primer amplification, estimates of nucleated cell counts were derived. Clones were sequenced by immunoSEQ multiplex PCR, and TCRdb holds only the in-frame ones, with some missing. V, J and clone size derive from that table, while D and trimming were established from the DNA sequence. The sample holds 85,000 to 100,000 clones, 70% to 90% seen once. The Seattle patients, enrolled during active infection, were followed longitudinally. This CDR3 contains 16 residues. Trimming took 0 bases from V and 4 from J; bases not matched to a gene: 8. The germline V gene encodes CDR1 SGHRS and CDR2 YFSETQ.

The specimen was peripheral blood. This chain links TRBV5-1 with TRBJ2-7; 9 nucleotides match TRBD2. This clonotype was sampled from a man in his forties or fifties with COVID-19, enrolled during active disease. The CDR3 sequence is CASSLAAGTSFYEQYF. CDR3 coding DNA: TGCGCCAGCAGCTTGGCTGCCGGGACTAGCTTTTACGAGCAGTACTTC.